The T cell receptor beta chain described here comes from a study of T cell clonotyping in hematopoietic cell transplantation. TCRdb's copy holds only in-frame clones and misses some; the assay was immunoSEQ multiplex PCR. The table has 40,000 to 45,000 clones, 94% seen once. Study findings and constraints: After transplant, recipient diversity fell while pathologically expanded clonotypes grew through day 180. At the given depth, recipient repertoires were over 95% de novo clonotypes. Broader posttransplant TCR repertoire diversity was predicted by graft donor and pretransplant recipient Inverse Simpson Index values. Without cell sorting, CD4 versus CD8 contributions remain unresolved.

With respect to this clone: The antigen is undetermined.

The CDR3 length is 18 residues. V was clipped by 0 bases and J by 3 bases; unmatched bases: 12. In germline, CDR1 is SGHAT, CDR2 FQNNGV. This clonotype was obtained from a woman aged 45-60 years in good health. Some clones in this sample may be carry-over from other donors' samples. Sequenced sample: peripheral blood mononuclear cells. The genes are TRBV11-2 and TRBJ2-7, with 9 bases that match TRBD1. The chain's CDR3 is CASSLDQDFGQGYYEQYF. The DNA for the CDR3 is TGTGCCAGCAGCTTAGATCAAGATTTCGGACAGGGGTACTACGAGCAGTACTTC.